The 25 T cell receptor beta chains given below trace back to one sample, sequenced in a study of T-cell memory formation after mild COVID-19. TCRdb ran MiXCR on the 5' RACE reads and lists one entry per CDR3 protein. The sample has around 410,000 distinct CDR3 sequences, around 22% seen once. The material sequenced was PBMCs or a T cell subset sorted from them (not recorded which). These TCRs come from an adult woman who had mild COVID-19 (a few samples of this study predate the infection). Cell type and time point are not known.

This chain connects TRBV5-1 to TRBJ2-1, with a possible D match to TRBD1 (6 bases). This CDR3 comprises 16 residues. V lost 3 bases, J lost 2 bases, and 15 bases lay in between. The germline V gene encodes CDR1 SGHRS and CDR2 YFSETQ. The CDR3 region has the DNA TGCGCCAGCAGCTCGCACTGGACAGAAGCCTACAATGAGCAGTTCTTC. This translates into CASSSHWTEAYNEQFF.

V is TRBV5-5 and J is TRBJ2-7, with 8 bases matching TRBD1. With V trimmed by 3 bases and J by 2 bases, 7 bases remained unmatched. The CDR3 is 15 residues long. Germline assignment: CDR1 SGHKS and CDR2 YYEKEE (reference sequence). The CDR3: CASSSGTGPTYEQYF. Written as DNA, the CDR3 is TGTGCCAGCAGCTCTGGGACAGGACCCACCTACGAGCAGTACTTC.

The rearrangement uses TRBV7-8 and TRBJ2-2; TRBD2 agrees at 7 bases. Germline V CDR1 and CDR2: SGHVS, FQNEAQ. V lost 5 bases and J lost 7; bases outside the gene matches: 13. CDR3 length: 16 residues. This CDR3 is CASSPSAGMGIGELFF. Written as DNA, the CDR3 is TGTGCCAGCAGCCCGTCAGCGGGGATGGGGATCGGGGAGCTGTTTTTT.

The table lists this clonotype with a few counts. This chain uses TRBV5-4 with TRBJ2-3, with 7 positions matching TRBD2. This CDR3 is 14 amino acids long. V trimming: 5 bases; J trimming: 1 base; junction bases outside the gene matches: 4. Germline loops: CDR1 SGHNT, CDR2 YYREEE (reference sequence). The DNA of the CDR3 is TGTGCCAGCAGGAGTCGGGGGGGCACAGATACGCAGTATTTT. Protein sequence: CASRSRGGTDTQYF.

The V and J genes are TRBV7-2 and TRBJ1-3, with D perhaps TRBD1 (5 bases). Trimming left V 5 bases short and J 7 bases short, with 18 bases between. The CDR3 consists of 15 residues. Germline CDR1 is SGHTA and CDR2 is FQGNSA. Here the CDR3 reads CASSRKGLGGNTIYF. Here the CDR3 DNA reads TGTGCCAGCAGCCGCAAGGGACTCGGGGGTAACACCATATATTTT. Variable domain in full (rest from reference TRBV7-2 and TRBJ1-3): GAGVSQSPSNKVTEKGKDVELRCDPISGHTALYWYRQSLGQGLEFLIYFQGNSAPDKSGLPSDRFSAERTGGSVSTLTIQRTQQEDSAVYLCASSRKGLGGNTIYFGEGSWLTVV.

The sample holds a few counts of this clonotype. The chain links TRBV10-3 to TRBJ1-2; D not resolved. Trimming stripped 0 bases from V and 8 bases from J, with 13 bases between. The germline CDR1 and CDR2 sequences are ENHRY and SYGVKD. The CDR3 has 14 amino acids. This CDR3 reads CAISESRTSMGYTF. The CDR3 region has the DNA TGTGCCATCAGTGAGTCGAGGACCTCAATGGGCTACACCTTC.

The genes are TRBV24-1 and TRBJ2-5; 8 bases map to TRBD2. Trimming cost V 4 bases and J 4 bases; bases outside gene matches: 7. The CDR3 is 15 amino acids. Germline V lookup: CDR1 KGHDR, CDR2 SFDVKD. In DNA form, the CDR3 reads TGTGCCACCAGTGAACTAGCGGACGGTACAGAGACCCAGTACTTC. Translating gives CATSELADGTETQYF.

The chain employs TRBV4-1 and TRBJ1-4; tentatively, D is TRBD1 (6 bases). The ends were cut back, 1 base at V and 7 bases at J, with 22 bases in the middle. The germline gives CDR1 MGHRA, CDR2 YSYEKL. The CDR3 totals 18 residues. Here the CDR3 reads CASSQGEGGGLRSEKLFF. The DNA for the CDR3 is TGCGCCAGCAGCCAAGGAGAAGGTGGGGGCCTCAGAAGTGAAAAACTGTTTTTT.

V usage is TRBV7-2 and J usage is TRBJ1-1, with 7 positions matching TRBD1. Trimming removed 2 bases from V and 2 bases from J; junction bases left unmatched: 5. The CDR3 contains 15 residues. CDR1 SGHTA and CDR2 FQGNSA come from the germline V gene. The CDR3 here is CASSLLTGINTEAFF. In DNA form, the CDR3 reads TGTGCCAGCAGCTTACTGACAGGGATTAACACTGAAGCTTTCTTT.

This clonotype was counted only a few times. The chain recombines TRBV21-1 with TRBJ1-4; TRBD1, the D gene given by the table, was not confirmed from the DNA. TRBV21-1 is a known pseudogene. The CDR3 contains 15 residues. The CDR3 protein is CASSYRTGGSEKLFF. Here the CDR3 DNA reads TGTGCCAGCAGCTACCGGACAGGGGGCAGTGAAAAACTGTTTTTT.

The genes are TRBV28 and TRBJ1-1; D unclear. CDR1 MDHEN and CDR2 SYDVKM come from the germline V gene. V lost 5 bases to trimming and J lost 0 bases, with 16 bases between them. The CDR3 loop spans 16 amino acids. CDR3 DNA sequence: TGTGCCAGCAGTCCCCTGGGAGGTTACATGAACACTGAAGCTTTCTTT. It encodes CASSPLGGYMNTEAFF. Combining the CDR3 with reference TRBV28 and TRBJ1-1 gives the whole variable domain DVKVTQSSRYLVKRTGEKVFLECVQDMDHENMFWYRQDPGLGLRLIYFSYDVKMKEKGDIPEGYSVSREKKERFSLILESASTNQTSMYLCASSPLGGYMNTEAFFGQGTRLTVV.

This sequence joins TRBV7-3 and TRBJ2-5; 8 bases align to TRBD1. V gave up 2 bases and J gave up 5 bases; unmatched junction bases: 7. CDR3 length equals 15 residues. The V gene's germline CDR1 is SGHTA and CDR2 FQGTGA. The CDR3 region is CASSLEAGGWETQYF. CDR3 in DNA: TGTGCCAGCAGCTTAGAGGCAGGGGGCTGGGAGACCCAGTACTTC.

In its sample, this clonotype was seen many times. Written as DNA, the CDR3 is TGTGCCAGCTCACCATCCGCCGGGACCTACGAGCAGTACTTC. Translation: CASSPSAGTYEQYF. The chain links TRBV18 to TRBJ2-7; D is possibly TRBD2 (5 bases). The germline V and J ends were trimmed by 2 bases and 2 bases, with 10 bases remaining between them. The CDR3 is 14 residues long. The germline V gene has CDR1 KGHSH and CDR2 LQKENI.

This clonotype was found a few times. V gene TRBV28 combines with J gene TRBJ2-2, with TRBD1 matching over 9 bases. CDR1 is MDHEN and CDR2 is SYDVKM in the germline V gene. This CDR3 spans 14 amino acids. The J segment lost 6 bases and the V segment lost 11 bases, leaving 10 bases of the junction unmatched. CDR3 loop: CAVRTGAQAGELFF. The CDR3 nucleotides are TGTGCCGTCCGGACAGGGGCCCAGGCCGGGGAGCTGTTTTTT.

The chain employs TRBV29-1 and TRBJ2-1; 7 nucleotides match TRBD1. CDR1 and CDR2 from the germline V gene are SQVTM and ANQGSEA. The CDR3 consists of 14 residues. The V gene end was trimmed by 5 bases and the J gene end by 4 bases; junction bases not matched to a gene: 8. CDR3 in DNA: TGCAGCGTTTCGGACAGGTCCCTATACAATGAGCAGTTCTTC. Translated, it gives CSVSDRSLYNEQFF.

The V and J genes are TRBV28 and TRBJ2-7; 7 bases fit TRBD1. Germline values: CDR1 MDHEN, CDR2 SYDVKM. The ends lost 2 bases at V and 4 bases at J; junction bases unmatched: 8. The CDR3 consists of 15 residues. The DNA of the CDR3 is TGTGCCAGCAGTTTAATAGTCAGGGGGATTTACGAGCAGTACTTC. Translating it yields CASSLIVRGIYEQYF.

The chain couples TRBV7-2 to TRBJ1-1; D is undetermined. V was pared by 4 bases and J by 6 bases, with 12 bases between. Germline CDR1 and CDR2: SGHTA and FQGNSA. The CDR3 has 13 amino acids. The CDR3 DNA reads as TGTGCCAGCAGCTCAAGAAGGGCGGCTGAAGCTTTCTTT. Amino acid sequence: CASSSRRAAEAFF.

This clonotype came up once. The CDR3 sequence: CASSWEGSPGELFF. The CDR3 bases are TGCGCCAGCAGCTGGGAAGGGAGTCCCGGGGAGCTGTTTTTT. The V call is TRBV5-1, the J call TRBJ2-2; D is possibly TRBD2 (5 bases). CDR1 and CDR2 from the germline V gene are SGHRS and YFSETQ. V lost 3 bases, J lost 6 bases, and 12 bases lay in between. The CDR3 is made up of 14 amino acids.

In its sample, this clonotype was seen a few times. The gene calls are TRBV6-2 or TRBV6-3 and TRBJ1-4; 9 bases are a match to TRBD1. This CDR3 region has 17 residues. Germline lookup yields CDR1 MNHEY and CDR2 SVGEGT. V lost 6 bases to trimming and J lost 3 bases; unmatched junction nucleotides: 11. Written as DNA, the CDR3 is TGTGCCAGCAGGCGACTACGGACAGGGGCGGCTAATGAAAAACTGTTTTTT. This encodes CASRRLRTGAANEKLFF.

Comment on this clonotype: Without the conserved terminal phenylalanine or tryptophan, this CDR3 likely stems from a read error. This sequence joins TRBV2 and TRBJ2-2; D is undetermined. The V and J ends lost 7 bases and 6 bases respectively, with 15 bases between them. Germline-derived CDR1 and CDR2 are SNHLY and FYNNEI. The length of the CDR3 is 14 residues. The CDR3 sequence: CASNVNPESGELFL. CDR3 bases: TGTGCCAGCAATGTGAATCCAGAATCCGGGGAGCTGTTTTTG.

This chain uses TRBV7-6 with TRBJ2-1; D unclear. This CDR3 comprises 15 residues. The ends were cut back, 2 bases at V and 0 bases at J, with 8 bases in the middle. Germline-derived CDR1 and CDR2 are SGHVS and FNYEAQ. The CDR3 region is CASSLTESSYNEQFF. As DNA, the CDR3 is TGTGCCAGCAGCTTAACTGAGAGCTCCTACAATGAGCAGTTCTTC.

The chain has TRBV4-2 and TRBJ2-7; D perhaps matches TRBD2 (6 bases). V lost 4 bases and J lost 2, with 18 bases in between. This CDR3 contains 16 residues. Germline CDR1 is LGHNA and CDR2 is YNFKEQ. As DNA, the CDR3 is TGTGCCAGCAGCCCCCGTAGCGGCGGTGGTCCCTACGAGCAGTACTTC. Amino acid sequence: CASSPRSGGGPYEQYF.

The chain is built from TRBV10-3 and TRBJ2-5; TRBD2 agrees at 14 bases. This CDR3 region has 16 residues. The germline gives CDR1 ENHRY, CDR2 SYGVKD. V lost 6 bases, J lost 5 bases, and 8 bases stayed unmatched. As DNA, the CDR3 is TGTGCCATCAGCTCGGGACTAGCGGGAGCCAGTGAGACCCAGTACTTC. It translates to CAISSGLAGASETQYF.

This clonotype was counted between two and nine times. This rearrangement joins TRBV5-1 to TRBJ2-3; possibly TRBD2 for D (5 bases). With 0 bases removed from V and 2 bases from J, the gap between germline ends came to 13 bases. The germline V gene encodes CDR1 SGHRS and CDR2 YFSETQ. The CDR3 totals 16 residues. CDR3 protein: CASSLAGVFLTDTQYF. As DNA, the CDR3 is TGCGCCAGCAGCTTGGCCGGGGTTTTCCTCACAGATACGCAGTATTTT.

This clonotype has only a few counts. The chain is built from TRBV12-3 or TRBV12-4 and TRBJ2-2; D uncertain. The CDR3 has 15 amino acids. V lost 1 base, J lost 3 bases, and 9 bases lay in between. Here the CDR3 reads CASSLVSFDTGELFF. The CDR3 bases are TGTGCCAGCAGTTTAGTATCCTTCGACACCGGGGAGCTGTTTTTT.